The 7 T cell receptor beta chains below were found in one sample sequenced in a study of cytomegalovirus exposure and HLA in healthy donors. Sequencing used immunoSEQ multiplex PCR; TCRdb keeps in-frame clones, though not all of them. The sample has around 150,000 clones, around 82% seen once. Source material: PBMCs. These receptors came from a man aged 25 to 45 in good health and CMV-seropositive.

This chain links TRBV10-2 with TRBJ1-1; perhaps TRBD1 as D (5 bases). Trimming removed 2 bases from V and 4 bases from J, with 5 bases in between. The CDR3 sequence is 12 residues long. The germline V gene has CDR1 WSHSY and CDR2 SAAADI. CDR3 DNA: TGCGCCAGCAGTGAGCAGGGCACTGAAGCTTTCTTT. It codes for CASSEQGTEAFF.

The gene calls are TRBV15 and TRBJ2-4; D is possibly TRBD1 (5 bases). Germline CDR1 LNHNV, CDR2 YYDKDF (reference sequence). V lost 1 base and J lost 4, with 8 bases in between. The CDR3 is 14 residues long. This chain's CDR3 is CATSRGQGKNIQYF. The CDR3 DNA reads as TGTGCCACCAGCAGAGGGCAGGGTAAAAACATTCAGTACTTC.

The rearrangement joins TRBV6-6 to TRBJ1-2; TRBD1 might be the D (6 bases). CDR1 is MNHNY, CDR2 SVGAGI, per germline (reference sequence). The CDR3 has 13 residues. The V end was cut by 5 bases, the J end by 2 bases, with 9 bases between. The CDR3 loop is CASSRQDNYGYTF. The CDR3 DNA is TGTGCCAGCAGTCGACAGGACAACTATGGCTACACCTTC.

The chain recombines TRBV5-1 with TRBJ2-2, with D possibly being TRBD1 (7 bases). This CDR3 contains 18 residues. V shed 4 bases and J shed 6 bases, with 25 bases lying between them. Germline V gene data show CDR1 as SGHRS and CDR2 as YFSETQ. The CDR3 spells CASSPGRTGGFVAGELFF. In DNA, the CDR3 is TGCGCCAGCAGCCCGGGGAGGACAGGAGGTTTCGTGGCCGGGGAGCTGTTTTTT. Drawing the rest from reference TRBV5-1 and TRBJ2-2, the complete variable domain is KAGVTQTPRYLIKTRGQQVTLSCSPISGHRSVSWYQQTPGQGLQFLFEYFSETQRNKGNFPGRFSGRQFSNSRSEMNVSTLELGDSALYLCASSPGRTGGFVAGELFFGEGSRLTVL.

The V and J genes are TRBV7-2 and TRBJ2-7; 8 bases map to TRBD1. CDR3 length: 15 amino acids. Per the germline V gene, CDR1 is SGHTA and CDR2 is FQGNSA. The trim removed 3 bases at V and 2 bases at J, leaving 6 bases unmatched. The CDR3 DNA follows: TGTGCCAGCAGCTTGGACAGGGTCTTCCCCTACGAGCAGTACTTC. This sequence encodes CASSLDRVFPYEQYF.

The chain recombines TRBV5-1 with TRBJ2-5; 8 nucleotides align to TRBD2. Germline assignment: CDR1 SGHRS and CDR2 YFSETQ. CDR3 length: 15 amino acids. J gave up 2 bases and V 4 bases, and 7 bases lay outside the gene matches. Here the CDR3 reads CASSLQAGEQETQYF. CDR3 DNA: TGCGCCAGCAGCCTGCAAGCGGGAGAGCAAGAGACCCAGTACTTC.

The chain has TRBV30 and TRBJ2-1, with 8 bases fitting TRBD1. The CDR3 spans 13 residues. The V gene's germline CDR1 is GTSNPN and CDR2 SVGIG (reference sequence). The ends lost 0 bases at V and 7 bases at J; junction bases unmatched: 2. The CDR3 DNA sequence: TGTGCCTGGAGTGTATACAGGGGGAATGAGCAGTTCTTC. Amino acid sequence: CAWSVYRGNEQFF.